This entry lists 26 T cell receptor beta chains sequenced from one sample in a study of blood T cell repertoires in COVID-19. Method: immunoSEQ multiplex PCR; TCRdb's copy keeps in-frame clones and lacks some. The sample gives 150,000 to 200,000 clones, over 80% of which show up once; roughly 4.9% is in the top ten. The source material was PBMCs or T cells enriched from blood (not recorded which). These receptors originate from an older man who had been exposed to COVID-19.

The V and J genes are TRBV9 and TRBJ1-3; no definite D call. This CDR3 spans 11 amino acids. V dropped 4 bases and J dropped 4 bases, with 3 bases sitting between them. Germline loops: CDR1 SGDLS, CDR2 YYNGEE. DNA for the CDR3: TGTGCCAGCAGCCCGGGAAACACCATATATTTT. Translated, it gives CASSPGNTIYF.

The chain links TRBV6-5 to TRBJ2-3, with 7 bases lining up with TRBD2. Trimming removed 6 bases from V and 2 bases from J; junction bases left unmatched: 2. Per germline, CDR1 MNHEY and CDR2 SVGAGI. The CDR3 runs to 13 residues. The CDR3 loop reads CASSRDYTDTQYF. The DNA of the CDR3 is TGTGCCAGCAGCCGGGACTACACAGATACGCAGTATTTT.

This rearrangement joins TRBV7-3 to TRBJ2-1; D is possibly TRBD1 (6 bases). The germline CDR1 and CDR2 sequences are SGHTA and FQGTGA. The CDR3 consists of 16 residues. Between the trimmed V and J ends, which lost 4 bases and 1 base, there was a span of 14 bases. The CDR3 is CASSSGAAVSYNEQFF. The CDR3 bases are TGTGCCAGCAGCTCAGGGGCGGCGGTATCCTACAATGAGCAGTTCTTC.

For the CDR3, the DNA is TGTGCCTGGACGGCGGCTAGCAATCAGCCCCAGCATTTT. Translated, it gives CAWTAASNQPQHF. This chain joins TRBV30 and TRBJ1-5; no firm D call. The CDR3 contains 13 residues. The V gene lost 4 bases and the J gene lost 0 bases, with 7 bases spanning the gap. Germline V gives CDR1 GTSNPN, CDR2 SVGIG (reference sequence).

The J gene is TRBJ2-7, the V gene TRBV6-1; tentatively, D is TRBD2 (6 bases). The CDR3 totals 15 residues. The V end lost 2 bases, the J end lost 3 bases, and 14 bases lay between the germline ends. Germline assignment: CDR1 MNHNS and CDR2 SASEGT. The CDR3: CASSEFGGTLYEQYF. In DNA form, the CDR3 reads TGTGCCAGCAGTGAATTTGGCGGGACTCTCTACGAGCAGTACTTC.

The genes are TRBV5-1 and TRBJ2-3; TRBD2 matches at 8 bases. There are 14 residues in the CDR3. Trimming cost V 4 bases and J 5 bases; bases outside gene matches: 6. Germline loops: CDR1 SGHRS, CDR2 YFSETQ. For the CDR3, the DNA is TGCGCCAGCAGCAGAAGCGGGAGAGAAGATACGCAGTATTTT. This codes for CASSRSGREDTQYF.

The chain links TRBV7-2 to TRBJ2-7; TRBD2 agrees at 12 bases. V lost 8 bases to trimming and J lost 5 bases; unmatched junction nucleotides: 10. The CDR3 loop spans 15 amino acids. The germline V gene has CDR1 SGHTA and CDR2 FQGNSA. CDR3 sequence: CASLWASGGANEQYF. The CDR3 region has the DNA TGTGCCAGCCTTTGGGCTAGCGGGGGGGCGAACGAGCAGTACTTC.

The rearrangement joins TRBV6-5 to TRBJ1-3; tentatively, D is TRBD1 (6 bases). V was trimmed by 6 bases and J by 2 bases, leaving 11 bases between them. This CDR3 is built from 14 residues. Germline-derived CDR1 and CDR2 are MNHEY and SVGAGI. The CDR3 sequence: CASSLQGTGNTIYF. In DNA, the CDR3 is TGTGCCAGCAGCTTACAGGGTACTGGAAACACCATATATTTT.

The gene calls are TRBV7-8 and TRBJ2-7, with 8 nucleotides matching TRBD1. The germline CDR1 and CDR2 sequences are SGHVS and FQNEAQ. The CDR3 runs 19 residues. The trim removed 1 base at V and 2 bases at J, leaving 16 bases unmatched. DNA for the CDR3: TGTGCCAGCAGCTTAGTGGACTTAGAGACAGGGGCGCTCCCCTACGAGCAGTACTTC. It encodes CASSLVDLETGALPYEQYF.

In its sample, this clone was seen a few times. The chain combines TRBV19 with TRBJ1-1; D perhaps matches TRBD1 (5 bases). The germline V gene has CDR1 LNHDA and CDR2 SQIVND (reference sequence). The CDR3 totals 12 residues. The V end was cut by 3 bases, the J end by 5 bases, with 7 bases between. The CDR3 protein is CASSIRQTEAFF. CDR3 in DNA: TGTGCCAGTAGTATCCGACAGACTGAAGCTTTCTTT.

The chain combines TRBV19 with TRBJ2-3, with TRBD1 matching over 7 bases. The CDR3 runs 16 residues. With 5 bases clipped from V and 0 bases from J, the junction kept 8 bases outside the gene matches. In germline, CDR1 is LNHDA, CDR2 SQIVND (reference sequence). The CDR3 sequence is CASSVRQGLSTDTQYF. The CDR3 DNA reads as TGTGCCAGTAGTGTCCGACAGGGCTTGAGCACAGATACGCAGTATTTT.

V gene TRBV11-2 combines with J gene TRBJ2-3; TRBD2 matches 7 bases. V lost 7 bases, J lost 4 bases, and 11 bases stayed unmatched. Germline CDR1 SGHAT, CDR2 FQNNGV. The length of the CDR3 is 15 residues. Written as DNA, the CDR3 is TGTGCCAGCACCCGGGATAGCGGGCTCCCAGATACGCAGTATTTT. This codes for CASTRDSGLPDTQYF.

The V and J genes are TRBV11-1 and TRBJ2-4, with 11 bases matching TRBD1. Trimming removed 5 bases from V and 3 bases from J; junction bases left unmatched: 6. The germline V gene has CDR1 SGHAT and CDR2 FQDESV (reference sequence). This CDR3 has 16 amino acids. CDR3: CASSPRTGGGKNIQYF. The CDR3 DNA reads TGTGCCAGCAGCCCGAGGACAGGGGGCGGCAAAAACATTCAGTACTTC.

The chain links TRBV30 to TRBJ1-2; 8 nucleotides match TRBD1. V trimming: 2 bases; J trimming: 3 bases; junction bases outside the gene matches: 5. Germline CDR1 reads GTSNPN; CDR2 reads SVGIG (reference sequence). The length of the CDR3 is 14 residues. The CDR3: CAWSTGQGHYGYTF. The CDR3 bases are TGTGCCTGGAGTACCGGACAGGGCCACTATGGCTACACCTTC.

The rearrangement links TRBV7-8 to TRBJ2-3; 8 bases align to TRBD2. The germline gives CDR1 SGHVS, CDR2 FQNEAQ. CDR3 length: 15 amino acids. Trimming took 5 bases from V and 0 from J; bases not matched to a gene: 4. CDR3 region: CASSNPSGSTDTQYF. For the CDR3, the DNA is TGTGCCAGCAGCAACCCTAGCGGGAGCACAGATACGCAGTATTTT.

This clone was picked up one time. Additional DNA sequences in this sample encode the identical CDR3. CDR3 sequence (DNA): TGTGCCAGCAGCTTGGAGGGAGGGGGACAAGAGACCCAGTACTTC. It specifies CASSLEGGGQETQYF. The chain links TRBV5-4 to TRBJ2-5; TRBD2 might be the D (7 bases). CDR3 length equals 15 residues. The V gene's germline CDR1 is SGHNT and CDR2 YYREEE (reference sequence). V was pared by 0 bases and J by 2 bases, with 11 bases between.

This clone appeared a few times. This chain joins TRBV3-1 (or the pseudogene TRBV3-2) and TRBJ2-2; D possibly corresponds to TRBD2 (7 bases). The germline V gene encodes CDR1 LGHDT and CDR2 YNNKEL (reference sequence). V lost 4 bases to trimming and J lost 7 bases, with 19 bases between them. The CDR3 is made up of 16 amino acids. The CDR3: CASSPGTLGGSGELFF. CDR3 coding DNA: TGTGCCAGCAGCCCCGGGACATTGGGGGGGAGCGGGGAGCTGTTTTTT.

The chain has TRBV12-3 or TRBV12-4 and TRBJ2-5; TRBD2 is a possible D gene (6 bases). The CDR3 sequence is 12 residues long. V lost 3 bases, J lost 5 bases, and 7 bases lay in between. CDR3 protein: CASSFGGETQYF. In nucleotides, the CDR3 is TGTGCCAGCAGTTTTGGAGGGGAGACCCAGTACTTC.

V gene TRBV19 combines with J gene TRBJ2-7; 11 bases are a match to TRBD2. V shed 6 bases, J shed 0 bases, and the junction held 4 bases outside the gene matches. The CDR3 spans 15 residues. Germline V gene data show CDR1 as LNHDA and CDR2 as SQIVND (reference sequence). The chain's CDR3 is CASSATSGSSYEQYF. CDR3 DNA: TGTGCCAGTAGCGCAACTAGCGGGAGCTCCTACGAGCAGTACTTC.

The V call is TRBV10-2, the J call TRBJ2-2; 7 nucleotides align to TRBD1. The germline gives CDR1 WSHSY, CDR2 SAAADI. The CDR3 covers 16 residues. With V trimmed by 6 bases and J by 3 bases, 10 bases remained unmatched. CDR3 residues: CASSLGGRIDTGELFF. CDR3 coding DNA: TGCGCCAGCAGCCTAGGGGGCAGGATCGACACCGGGGAGCTGTTTTTT.

This chain connects TRBV6-6 to TRBJ2-2, with D perhaps TRBD2 (5 bases). Germline assignment: CDR1 MNHNY and CDR2 SVGAGI (reference sequence). The CDR3 runs to 15 residues. V lost 6 bases and J 3 bases, leaving 14 bases between the germline ends. The CDR3: CASSELGGDTGELFF. CDR3 nucleotides: TGTGCCAGCAGCGAACTAGGTGGTGACACCGGGGAGCTGTTTTTT.

The V gene is TRBV5-5, the J gene TRBJ2-7; 8 bases line up with TRBD1. J was trimmed by 4 bases and V by 4 bases; bases with no gene match: 7. Per the germline V gene, CDR1 is SGHKS and CDR2 is YYEKEE (reference sequence). CDR3 length: 14 amino acids. As DNA, the CDR3 is TGTGCCAGCAGCCCGATGGACAGGGCGTACGAGCAGTACTTC. Residues: CASSPMDRAYEQYF.

A single count supports this clone. The CDR3 DNA reads as TGTGCCAGCAGCTACGGCCGGGACAGGGAGGATGAGCAGTTCTTC. It codes for CASSYGRDREDEQFF. The chain employs TRBV11-3 and TRBJ2-1; TRBD1 matches at 9 bases. Germline CDR1 reads SGHNT; CDR2 reads YENEEA. The junction had 9 bases not matched to a gene; V was cut back by 4 bases and J by 8 bases. The CDR3 runs to 15 residues.

The gene calls are TRBV7-2 and TRBJ2-3; D unresolved. CDR3 length: 16 residues. V lost 0 bases, J lost 0 bases, and 10 bases lay in between. The V gene's germline CDR1 is SGHTA and CDR2 FQGNSA. The chain's CDR3 is CASSLAHSTSTDTQYF. CDR3 sequence (DNA): TGTGCCAGCAGCTTAGCCCACAGTACAAGCACAGATACGCAGTATTTT.

In this sample, this clone turned up once. The V gene is TRBV7-9, the J gene TRBJ2-7, with D uncertain. Germline CDR1 and CDR2: SEHNR and FQNEAQ (reference sequence). The V end lost 7 bases, the J end lost 5 bases, and 21 bases lay between the germline ends. The CDR3 runs to 15 residues. The CDR3 nucleotides read TGTGCCAGCACCCCATCATCGCCCGTAGTCGACGAGCAGTACTTC. Protein: CASTPSSPVVDEQYF.

This chain joins TRBV3-1 (or the pseudogene TRBV3-2) and TRBJ2-1; D is perhaps TRBD2 (7 bases). Germline assignment: CDR1 LGHDT and CDR2 YNNKEL (reference sequence). This CDR3 contains 17 residues. The ends were cut back, 0 bases at V and 3 bases at J, with 15 bases in the middle. CDR3 DNA: TGTGCCAGCAGCCAAGATTCTGTGAGGGGGGGCTACAATGAGCAGTTCTTC. Translating gives CASSQDSVRGGYNEQFF.